This is a list of T cell receptor beta chains from one sample in a study of glioma-infiltrating T cells after dendritic cell vaccination. The method was immunoSEQ multiplex PCR; TCRdb's version includes in-frame clones alone and lacks a portion of them. The sample carries tens of thousands of clones, 85% to 90% recorded once. The sample in question was blood, obtained after dendritic cell vaccination. The receptors derive from a human donor with glioblastoma. CDR3s include the opening cysteine and the closing phenylalanine or tryptophan. Each record gives: V gene, clone size, CDR3 length, J gene, D gene, CDR3 DNA, CDR3 protein. D genes are given only for firm matches. Size is omitted from some rows. Given values are once, few, many or a class for expanded clones.

>TRBV5-1|NA|18|TRBJ2-3|TRBD2
TGCGCCAGCAGCTTGGGTGTGACTAGCGGGGGGTCCACAGATACGCAGTATTTT
CASSLGVTSGGSTDTQYF
>TRBV11-1|NA|13|TRBJ2-7|NA
TGTGCCAGCAGCTCCGGAGACTCCTACGAGCAGTACTTC
CASSSGDSYEQYF
>TRBV29-1|NA|12|TRBJ1-2|TRBD1
TGCAGCGACAGGACAGGGGTCCATGGCTACACCTTC
CSDRTGVHGYTF
>TRBV5-4|NA|14|TRBJ1-1|NA
TGTGCCAGCAGCCCCGACAGTCCCCTCACTGAAGCTTTCTTT
CASSPDSPLTEAFF
>TRBV28|NA|13|TRBJ1-1|NA
TGTGCCAGCAGGAGACTAACAGGGATGGAAGCTTTCTTT
CASRRLTGMEAFF
>TRBV5-5|NA|14|TRBJ1-2|NA
TGTGCCAGCAGCTCTCCAGACAGACTCTATGGCTACACCTTC
CASSSPDRLYGYTF
>TRBV6-5|NA|15|TRBJ2-3|TRBD2
TGTGCCAGCAGTTACCGTAGCGGGAGCACAGATACGCAGTATTTT
CASSYRSGSTDTQYF
>TRBV19|NA|15|TRBJ2-7|NA
TGTGCCAGTTCCCTAGGGGGGGCTTACCACTACGAGCAGTACTTC
CASSLGGAYHYEQYF
>TRBV2|NA|13|TRBJ1-1|NA
TGTGCCAGCAGTGAGAAGCCGAACACTGAAGCTTTCTTT
CASSEKPNTEAFF
>TRBV9|NA|14|TRBJ2-5|NA
TGTGCCAGCAGCGTAGGTTCGGAGATTGAGACCCAGTACTTC
CASSVGSEIETQYF
>TRBV4-3|NA|14|TRBJ2-2|NA
TGCGCCAGCAGCCTGAGGGGGGGGACCGGGGAGCTGTTTTTT
CASSLRGGTGELFF
>TRBV11-2|NA|14|TRBJ2-3|TRBD2
TGTGCCAGCAAACTAGCGGGGGGATCAGATACGCAGTATTTT
CASKLAGGSDTQYF
>TRBV4-3|NA|16|TRBJ2-1|NA
TGCGCCAGCAGCCAAAATCCGGGAAACAGGGCCAATGAGCAGTTCTTC
CASSQNPGNRANEQFF
>TRBV7-8|few|14|TRBJ2-4|NA
TGTGCCAGCAGCGCGCGGGGGCCACAAAACATTCAGTACTTC
CASSARGPQNIQYF
>TRBV7-2|NA|17|TRBJ2-3|TRBD1
TGTGCCAGCAGCCTCCGGGGGGACAGGGGATACGCAGATACGCAGTATTTT
CASSLRGDRGYADTQYF
>TRBV30|NA|14|TRBJ2-3|NA
TGTGCCTGGAGTGTAGGCGGAATCACAGATACGCAGTATTTT
CAWSVGGITDTQYF
>TRBV14|NA|13|TRBJ2-4|NA
TGTGCCAGCAGCCAAGAGCCTAGAAACATTCAGTACTTC
CASSQEPRNIQYF